This T cell receptor beta chain was captured by sequencing in a study of early T cells in non-severe SARS-CoV-2 infection. Overall study: Sequencing input comprised bulk RNA from unsorted whole blood; chain pairing was not available.

Broader study findings: In VDJdb matching, anti-spike CD8 responses were favored while private and CD4 specificities went missing.

V shed 4 bases, J shed 7 bases, and the junction held 9 bases outside the gene matches. CDR3 size: 15 residues. CDR1 and CDR2 from the germline V gene are KGHDR and SFDVKD. Researchers tagged individual cDNA molecules with unique molecular identifiers. From the 5' RACE reads, TCRdb called clonotypes with MiXCR, one entry per CDR3 protein. The table lists 65,000 to 95,000 distinct CDR3 sequences, more than 9% of them singletons. This clonotype was counted at least ten times. The antigen is not known. The sample comprised whole blood. The chain employs TRBV24-1 and TRBJ2-1; 7 bases line up with TRBD2. This TCR was recovered from an adult who was a healthcare worker with PCR-confirmed SARS-CoV-2 infection or an uninfected control (not recorded which). CDR3 DNA sequence: TGTGCCACCAGTGAACAGCGGGACTATAGAAATGAGCAGTTCTTC. This sequence encodes CATSEQRDYRNEQFF.